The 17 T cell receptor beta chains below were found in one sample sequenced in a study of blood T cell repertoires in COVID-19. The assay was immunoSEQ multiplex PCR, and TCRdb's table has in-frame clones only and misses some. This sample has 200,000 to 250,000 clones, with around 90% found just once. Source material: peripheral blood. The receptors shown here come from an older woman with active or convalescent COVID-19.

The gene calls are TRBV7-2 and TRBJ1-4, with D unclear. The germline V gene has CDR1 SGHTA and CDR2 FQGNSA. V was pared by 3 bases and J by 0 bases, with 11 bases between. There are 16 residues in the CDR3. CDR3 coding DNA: TGTGCCAGCAGCTTCAGCCCGGAGGCAACTAATGAAAAACTGTTTTTT. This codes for CASSFSPEATNEKLFF.

This CDR3 is CASSLSTSLTGELFF. For the CDR3, the DNA is TGTGCCAGCAGCTTGTCGACTAGTTTGACCGGGGAGCTGTTTTTT. This chain joins TRBV5-8 and TRBJ2-2; possibly TRBD2 for D (6 bases). The CDR3 extends over 15 amino acids. Trimming took off 1 base at V and 5 bases at J, with 12 bases between the two ends. Looked up from germline, CDR1 is SGHTS and CDR2 is YDEGEE.

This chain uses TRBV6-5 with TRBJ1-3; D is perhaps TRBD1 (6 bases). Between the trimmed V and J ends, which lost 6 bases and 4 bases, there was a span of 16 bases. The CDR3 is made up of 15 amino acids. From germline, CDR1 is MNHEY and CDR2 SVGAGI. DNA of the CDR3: TGTGCCAGCAGGTCCCCAGGGGCGCGAGGAAACACCATATATTTT. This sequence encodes CASRSPGARGNTIYF.

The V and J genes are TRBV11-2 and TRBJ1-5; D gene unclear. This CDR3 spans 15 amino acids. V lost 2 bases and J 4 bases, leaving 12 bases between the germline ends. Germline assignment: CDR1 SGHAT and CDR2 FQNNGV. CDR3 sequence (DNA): TGTGCCAGCAGCTTATCGTCACAGCTGAATCAGCCCCAGCATTTT. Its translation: CASSLSSQLNQPQHF.

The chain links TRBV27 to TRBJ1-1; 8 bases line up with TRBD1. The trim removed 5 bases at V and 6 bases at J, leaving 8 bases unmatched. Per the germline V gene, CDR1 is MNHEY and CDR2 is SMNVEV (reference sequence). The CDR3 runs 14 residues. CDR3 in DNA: TGTGCCAGCAGTCAGGCAGGGGGCGGGGCTGAAGCTTTCTTT. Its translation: CASSQAGGGAEAFF.

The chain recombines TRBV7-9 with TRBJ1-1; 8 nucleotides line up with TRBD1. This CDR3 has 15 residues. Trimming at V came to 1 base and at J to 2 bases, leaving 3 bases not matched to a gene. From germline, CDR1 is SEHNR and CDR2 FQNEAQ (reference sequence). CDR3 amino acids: CASSLDGQGNTEAFF. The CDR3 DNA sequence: TGTGCCAGCAGCTTAGACGGACAGGGAAACACTGAAGCTTTCTTT.

Here the CDR3 DNA reads TGCAGCGTTGTCTTCCCCCCAAAATTGGTCGGGGGACTGAACACTGAAGCTTTCTTT. Amino acids: CSVVFPPKLVGGLNTEAFF. The rearrangement joins TRBV29-1 to TRBJ1-1; possible D gene TRBD1, 5 bases. The CDR3 runs 19 residues. Trimming cost V 4 bases and J 0 bases, with 27 bases left between them. The germline CDR1 and CDR2 sequences are SQVTM and ANQGSEA.

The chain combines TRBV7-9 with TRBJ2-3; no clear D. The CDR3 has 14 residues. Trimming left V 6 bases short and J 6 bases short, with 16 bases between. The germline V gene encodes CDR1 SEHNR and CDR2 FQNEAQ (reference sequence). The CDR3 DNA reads TGTGCCAGCAGTCACCCTACAGCCACGGATACGCAGTATTTT. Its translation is CASSHPTATDTQYF.

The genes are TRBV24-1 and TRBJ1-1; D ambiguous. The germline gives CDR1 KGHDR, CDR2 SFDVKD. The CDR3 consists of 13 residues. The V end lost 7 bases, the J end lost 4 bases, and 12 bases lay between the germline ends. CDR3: CATRSLGSTEAFF. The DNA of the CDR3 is TGTGCCACCAGATCCTTGGGGAGCACTGAAGCTTTCTTT.

DNA of the CDR3: TGTGCCAGCAGCTTGTCTCGGGGGGCGGGCCAGCCCCAGCATTTT. Encoded protein: CASSLSRGAGQPQHF. This sequence joins TRBV5-6 and TRBJ1-5; possibly TRBD1 for D (6 bases). In germline, CDR1 is SGHDT, CDR2 YYEEEE. With 1 base removed from V and 7 bases from J, the gap between germline ends came to 15 bases. The CDR3 covers 15 residues.

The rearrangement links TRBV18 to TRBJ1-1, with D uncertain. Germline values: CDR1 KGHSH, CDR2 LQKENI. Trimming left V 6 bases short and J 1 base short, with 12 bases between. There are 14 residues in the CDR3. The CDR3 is CASSSPGWNTEAFF. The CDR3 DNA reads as TGTGCCAGCTCCTCGCCGGGGTGGAACACTGAAGCTTTCTTT.

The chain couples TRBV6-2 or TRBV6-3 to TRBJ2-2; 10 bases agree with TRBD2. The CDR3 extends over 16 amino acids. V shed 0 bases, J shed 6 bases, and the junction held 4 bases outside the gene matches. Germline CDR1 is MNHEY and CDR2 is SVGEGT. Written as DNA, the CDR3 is TGTGCCAGCAGTTACTCAGCGGGGGGGCGCGCCGGGGAGCTGTTTTTT. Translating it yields CASSYSAGGRAGELFF.

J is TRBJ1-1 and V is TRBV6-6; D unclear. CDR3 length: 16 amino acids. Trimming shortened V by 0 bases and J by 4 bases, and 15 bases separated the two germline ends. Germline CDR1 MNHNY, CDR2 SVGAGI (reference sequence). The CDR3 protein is CASSYSPDGAGTEAFF. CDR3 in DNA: TGTGCCAGCAGTTACTCCCCCGACGGAGCTGGCACTGAAGCTTTCTTT.

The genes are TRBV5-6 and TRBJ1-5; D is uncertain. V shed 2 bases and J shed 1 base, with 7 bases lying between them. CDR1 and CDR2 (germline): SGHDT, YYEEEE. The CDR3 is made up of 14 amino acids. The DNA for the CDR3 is TGTGCCAGCAGCTTCATGGGCAGCAATCAGCCCCAGCATTTT. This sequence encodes CASSFMGSNQPQHF.

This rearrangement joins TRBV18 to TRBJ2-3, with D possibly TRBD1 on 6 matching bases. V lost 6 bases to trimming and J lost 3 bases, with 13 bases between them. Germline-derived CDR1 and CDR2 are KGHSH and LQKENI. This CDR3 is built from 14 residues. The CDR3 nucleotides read TGTGCCAGCTCCCCCAGGGGTGGGACAGATACGCAGTATTTT. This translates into CASSPRGGTDTQYF.

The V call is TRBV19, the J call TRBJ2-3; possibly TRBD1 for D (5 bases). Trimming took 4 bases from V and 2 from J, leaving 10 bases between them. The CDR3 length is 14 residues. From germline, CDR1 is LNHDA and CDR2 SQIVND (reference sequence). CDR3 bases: TGTGCCAGTAGTACGGCAGGGAACACAGATACGCAGTATTTT. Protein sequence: CASSTAGNTDTQYF.

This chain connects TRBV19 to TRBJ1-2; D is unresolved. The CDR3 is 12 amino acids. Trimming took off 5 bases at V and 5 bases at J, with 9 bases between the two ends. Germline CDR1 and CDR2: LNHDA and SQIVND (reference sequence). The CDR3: CASSPGRYGYTF. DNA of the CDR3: TGTGCCAGTAGTCCGGGGAGATATGGCTACACCTTC.